This T cell receptor (beta chain) was recorded in a study of blood T cell repertoires in COVID-19. In the authors' methods: Estimates of nucleated cell counts were drawn from the amplification of reference gene primers. Measured with immunoSEQ multiplex PCR; TCRdb has only the in-frame clones, and not every one. The V and J calls and the clone size are those of that table, but D and trimming were determined from the DNA. The table includes 120,000 or so clones, 65% to 90% detected once. Germline values: CDR1 SGHDN, CDR2 FVKESK. This CDR3 comprises 14 residues. Trimming took 3 bases from V and 6 from J; bases not matched to a gene: 5.

The chain recombines TRBV14 with TRBJ1-1; 9 bases match TRBD1. The sequence derives from a woman aged 80 or over with acute or convalescent COVID-19. Sequenced material: peripheral blood. The CDR3 region has the DNA TGTGCCAGCAGCCACACAGGGGGCGGCGCTGAAGCTTTCTTT. As protein: CASSHTGGGAEAFF.